Following are 28 T cell receptor beta chains from one sample sequenced in a study of CD8+ T cells in alopecia areata. Extracted RNA was reverse transcribed into cDNA, the sequencing template. The repertoire was sequenced with immunoSEQ multiplex PCR; TCRdb's copy has only in-frame clones and lacks some. The profile covers around 100,000 clones, none occurring a single time. Sequenced input: lesional skin. These TCRs come from a C3H/HeJ mouse with alopecia areata. This mouse strain has H2-k as its MHC haplotype.

A remark on this clone: Mouse gene names and germline throughout. The read falls 4 residues short of the CDR3 end, and the missing part is taken from the germline J gene. The chain carries TRBV31 and TRBJ2-1, with D tentatively TRBD2 (6 bases). The CDR3 has 14 residues. CDR1 is GKSSPN and CDR2 is SITVG in the germline V gene. V gave up 0 bases and J gave up 4 bases, with 10 bases separating them. CDR3: CAWSLWGSYAEQFF. CDR3 bases read: TGTGCCTGGAGTCTCTGGGGTTCTTATGCT.

This clone was counted only a few times. Genes and germline come from the mouse. The read gets to within 4 residues of the CDR3 end, and the germline J gene fills in the rest. The V and J genes are TRBV5 and TRBJ2-1; 10 bases are a match to TRBD1. CDR3 length equals 17 residues. Trimming cost V 2 bases and J 2 bases; bases outside gene matches: 6. Germline loops: CDR1 LGHNA, CDR2 YNLKQL (reference sequence). The sequenced part of the CDR3 DNA is TGTGCCAGCAGCCAACCCCCGGACAGGGGGGACTATGCT. Its protein is CASSQPPDRGDYA. From start to end, the CDR3 is CASSQPPDRGDYAEQFF.

To note about this clone: The gene names given are mouse names. Read data end 4 residues before the CDR3 end; the end is taken from the germline J gene. V and J are TRBV17 and TRBJ2-3; the D is unclear. Germline values: CDR1 MNHDT, CDR2 YYDKIL. V shed 4 bases and J shed 0 bases, with 8 bases lying between them. This CDR3 has 14 residues. The covered CDR3 bases are TGTGCTAGCAGTACGCAGGCTAGTGCAGAA. Translating gives CASSTQASAE. The full CDR3 reads CASSTQASAETLYF.

This clone was detected ten times or more. Gene names follow the mouse nomenclature. Read sequence stops 4 residues before the CDR3 end, and the germline J gene provides the missing end. The chain uses TRBV1 and TRBJ2-7; the match to TRBD1 covers 8 bases. The V gene end was trimmed by 4 bases and the J gene end by 1 base; junction bases not matched to a gene: 0. CDR3 length: 13 amino acids. Germline lookup yields CDR1 NSQYPW and CDR2 LRSPGD (reference sequence). The CDR3 bases that were read are TGCACCTGCAGTGGGACAGGGTCCTAT. Translating it yields CTCSGTGSY. The entire CDR3 protein is CTCSGTGSYEQYF.

This clone was recorded a few times. Gene and germline names: mouse. The read falls 4 residues short of the CDR3 end, and the missing part is taken from the germline J gene. This chain uses TRBV13-1 with TRBJ1-2; D perhaps matches TRBD1 (6 bases). Germline V CDR1 and CDR2: NSHNY, SYGAGN. This CDR3 is 13 amino acids long. Incomplete CDR3 DNA: TGTGCCAGCAGTGGAACAGGGAGGTCC. Its translation: CASSGTGRS. The entire CDR3 protein reads CASSGTGRSDYTF.

In this sample, this clone turned up a few times. The listed genes are named as in mouse. The read comes to an end 4 residues before the CDR3 does, leaving the germline J gene to fill in the end. V gene TRBV29 combines with J gene TRBJ2-7, with D perhaps matching TRBD1 (5 bases). Per the germline V gene, CDR1 is MSHET and CDR2 is SYDVDS. This CDR3 is 13 amino acids long. The CDR3 here is CASSLYGRDEQYF. The sequenced CDR3 bases are TGTGCTAGCAGTTTATATGGCAGGGAT.

Concerning this clone itself: These gene names are mouse names. The CDR3 extends 4 residues past the end of the read, so its final part is completed from the germline J gene. This rearrangement joins TRBV13-1 to TRBJ2-1; D possibly corresponds to TRBD1 (5 bases). Germline V gene data show CDR1 as NSHNY and CDR2 as SYGAGN. The V gene lost 0 bases and the J gene lost 4 bases, with 8 bases spanning the gap. The CDR3 sequence is 14 residues long. CDR3 bases read: TGTGCCAGCAGTGATGAGGGGAGATATGCT. This sequence encodes CASSDEGRYA. The entire CDR3 protein is CASSDEGRYAEQFF.

This clone was seen a few times. Germline and genes here are mouse. The sequenced CDR3 bases are TGTGCCAGCAGTGATGCCTGGGGGGCCCCTTAT. Translated: CASSDAWGAPY. The complete CDR3 sequence is CASSDAWGAPYEQYF. The chain couples TRBV13-3 to TRBJ2-7; 8 bases align to TRBD2. The read comes to an end 4 residues before the CDR3 does, leaving the germline J gene to fill in the end. The germline V gene encodes CDR1 NNHDY and CDR2 SYVADS. The CDR3 runs 15 residues.

Regarding this clone: Each gene name is a mouse one. The CDR3 end lies 4 residues beyond the end of the read and is filled in from the germline J gene. The chain carries TRBV13-1 and TRBJ2-1, with TRBD1 as a possible D gene (5 bases). Trimming shortened V by 2 bases and J by 6 bases, and 15 bases separated the two germline ends. CDR3 length: 15 residues. Per the germline V gene, CDR1 is NSHNY and CDR2 is SYGAGN. The CDR3 loop reads CASSERSREGAEQFF. The covered CDR3 bases are TGTGCCAGCAGTGAGCGGTCCAGGGAGGGTGCT.

This clone was counted a few times. The gene symbols are mouse symbols. The sequenced fragment ends 4 residues before the CDR3 boundary, so the rest is inferred from the germline J gene. J is TRBJ1-4 and V is TRBV19; TRBD1 matches 10 bases. The CDR3 totals 14 residues. With V trimmed by 5 bases and J by 2 bases, 0 bases remained unmatched. In germline, CDR1 is FNHDT, CDR2 SITEND (reference sequence). The CDR3 region is CASRDRGSNERLFF. The CDR3 DNA, read in part, is TGTGCCAGCAGGGACAGGGGGTCCAACGAA.

As concerns this clone: Mouse germline and gene names are used. Read sequence stops 4 residues before the CDR3 end, and the germline J gene provides the missing end. The V gene is TRBV13-2, the J gene TRBJ2-1, with D possibly TRBD1 on 5 matching bases. Trimming took 1 base from V and 0 from J, leaving 11 bases between them. Germline V gives CDR1 NNHNN, CDR2 SYGAGS (reference sequence). The CDR3 sequence is 16 residues long. The CDR3 region is CASGDRSGYNYAEQFF. Partial CDR3 DNA: TGTGCCAGCGGTGATAGGTCAGGGTATAACTATGCT.

Notes on this clone: The listed TCRdb protein conflicts with the DNA translation at residue 12, and the protein shown is translated directly from the DNA. Gene names denote mouse genes. CDR3 DNA (partial): TGTGCCAGCAGTGATGCCACGGACAGAGGGAATACG. Residues: CASSDATDRGNT. The whole CDR3 protein is CASSDATDRGNTLYF. The chain has TRBV13-3 and TRBJ1-3; TRBD1 might be the D (6 bases). Coverage ceases 3 residues before the CDR3 finishes, and the germline J gene fills in the end. The germline V gene encodes CDR1 NNHDY and CDR2 SYVADS. Trimming cost V 0 bases and J 7 bases, with 14 bases left between them. The CDR3 is 15 residues long.

Of note for this clone: The germline and genes are mouse ones. With the read ending 4 residues before the CDR3 end, the germline J gene is used to fill in that end. The chain employs TRBV19 and TRBJ2-1; 7 positions match TRBD2. CDR1 and CDR2 from the germline V gene are FNHDT and SITEND (reference sequence). V lost 1 base to trimming and J lost 0 bases; unmatched junction nucleotides: 4. The CDR3 length is 16 residues. The CDR3 protein is CASSISSGGNYAEQFF. CDR3 bases read: TGTGCCAGCAGTATAAGTTCTGGGGGTAACTATGCT.

This clone was observed a handful of times. Germline and genes here are mouse. The DNA ends 4 residues before the CDR3 does, and the rest of the CDR3 is filled in from the germline J gene. The rearrangement uses TRBV19 and TRBJ1-2, with a possible D match to TRBD1 (5 bases). The CDR3 is made up of 13 amino acids. Germline V lookup: CDR1 FNHDT, CDR2 SITEND (reference sequence). Trimming took 1 base from V and 4 from J, leaving 8 bases between them. Partial CDR3 DNA: TGTGCCAGCAGTATATCCAGGGCCTCC. Translation gives CASSISRAS. The complete CDR3 protein is CASSISRASDYTF.

This clone was recorded a few times. The listed genes are named as in mouse. The sequenced part of the CDR3 DNA is TGTGCCAGCAGTATCAGGGGACGCGAA. This gives the protein CASSIRGRE. The CDR3 reads in full as CASSIRGRERLFF. This chain joins TRBV19 and TRBJ1-4; TRBD1 might be the D (6 bases). The read ends 4 residues before the CDR3 terminus; that terminus is restored from the germline J gene. The CDR3 contains 13 residues. Per germline, CDR1 FNHDT and CDR2 SITEND (reference sequence).

In this sample, this clone turned up many times. The gene symbols are mouse symbols. The CDR3 is cut off 4 residues early in the read; its end comes from the germline J gene. The chain combines TRBV19 with TRBJ2-3; possibly TRBD2 for D (5 bases). V was shortened by 6 bases and J by 0 bases, with 11 bases between the two germline ends. The CDR3 contains 14 residues. CDR1 and CDR2 from the germline V gene are FNHDT and SITEND (reference sequence). The CDR3 loop is CASILGFSAETLYF. The part of the CDR3 DNA that was read is TGTGCCAGCATATTGGGGTTTAGTGCAGAA.

Concerning this clone: The genes and germline here are from mouse. The read ends 4 residues early relative to the CDR3; the germline J gene fills the gap. This chain uses TRBV13-3 with TRBJ2-1; D ambiguous. The CDR3 totals 12 residues. Germline assignment: CDR1 NNHDY and CDR2 SYVADS. The CDR3 bases that were read are TGTGCCAGCAGTGTCCTCAGAGCT. It codes for CASSVLRA. The entire CDR3 protein is CASSVLRAEQFF.

In this sample, this clone turned up many times. The gene symbols are mouse symbols. The read ends 4 residues shy of where the CDR3 ends; the end is completed using the germline J gene. The genes are TRBV16 and TRBJ1-4; 8 nucleotides align to TRBD1. V lost 0 bases, J lost 6 bases, and 0 bases stayed unmatched. Germline CDR1 reads SGHSA; CDR2 reads FRNQAP. The CDR3 is 14 amino acids. The CDR3 sequence: CASSLDRGHERLFF. Partial CDR3 DNA: TGTGCAAGCAGCTTAGACAGGGGGCACGAA. The whole variable domain, remainder taken from reference TRBV16 and TRBJ1-4, is NAGVIQTPRHKVTGKGQEATLWCEPISGHSAVFWYRQTIVQGLEFLTYFRNQAPIDDSGMPKERFSAQMPNQSHSTLKIQSTQPQDSAVYLCASSLDRGHERLFFGHGTKLSVL.

The table lists this clone with a few counts. Gene names denote mouse genes. The CDR3 is cut off 4 residues early in the read; its end comes from the germline J gene. The chain is built from TRBV19 and TRBJ1-4; 7 bases fit TRBD1. Per germline, CDR1 FNHDT and CDR2 SITEND (reference sequence). The CDR3 contains 15 residues. After removal of 5 bases from V and 3 bases from J, the junction contained 7 bases not matched to a gene. The CDR3 bases that were read are TGTGCCAGCAGCTCCGGGGACAGAGCCAACGAA. It codes for CASSSGDRANE. The whole CDR3 region reads CASSSGDRANERLFF.

This clone showed up just a few times. These gene names are mouse names. The CDR3 goes on 4 residues after the read ends, and that part is filled in from the germline J gene. This chain connects TRBV17 to TRBJ2-5; TRBD2 is a possible D gene (6 bases). The CDR3 length is 14 residues. Germline lookup yields CDR1 MNHDT and CDR2 YYDKIL. CDR3 residues: CASSRNGGKDTQYF. The covered CDR3 bases are TGTGCTAGCAGTAGAAACGGGGGGAAAGAC.

For this clone: Genes here carry mouse names. Read data end 4 residues before the CDR3 end; the end is taken from the germline J gene. The V gene is TRBV19, the J gene TRBJ2-2; D is perhaps TRBD2 (6 bases). The CDR3 sequence is 13 residues long. V dropped 7 bases and J dropped 2 bases, with 9 bases sitting between them. CDR1 is FNHDT and CDR2 is SITEND in the germline V gene (reference sequence). The CDR3 reads CASLLGNTGQLYF. The DNA read from the CDR3 is TGTGCCAGCCTTCTGGGGAACACCGGG.

This clone was seen more than once but under ten times. Germline and genes: mouse. With the read ending 4 residues before the CDR3 end, the germline J gene is used to fill in that end. The chain has TRBV19 and TRBJ2-7, with D maybe TRBD1 (6 bases). CDR1 and CDR2 (germline): FNHDT, SITEND (reference sequence). The CDR3 runs to 15 residues. CDR3 DNA (partial): TGTGCCAGCAGCCCTCCTCGGGACAAATCATAT. Protein sequence: CASSPPRDKSY. In full, the CDR3 reads CASSPPRDKSYEQYF.

This clone came up many times. At residue 11, TCRdb's protein is not the same as the translated DNA, so the protein here was read from the DNA. The germline and genes are mouse ones. The CDR3 end falls 3 residues outside the read, so it is completed with the germline J gene. The chain has TRBV13-3 and TRBJ1-6, with 8 bases that match TRBD1. TRBJ1-6 has ORF status, its function being uncertain. Germline values: CDR1 NNHDY, CDR2 SYVADS. The CDR3 extends over 14 amino acids. The V gene end was trimmed by 1 base and the J gene end by 10 bases; junction bases not matched to a gene: 4. The CDR3 protein is CASSDRTGWSPLYF. Incomplete CDR3 DNA: TGTGCCAGCAGTGATCGGACAGGGTGGTCGCCC.

Concerning this clone itself: Germline and genes: mouse. CDR3 sequence reads: CASSPTGINQDTQYF. Partial CDR3 DNA: TGTGCCAGCAGCCCTACAGGGATTAACCAAGAC. The chain carries TRBV14 and TRBJ2-5, with D maybe TRBD1 (6 bases). Coverage ceases 4 residues before the CDR3 finishes, and the germline J gene fills in the end. Germline V gene lookup returns CDR1 SGHDT and CDR2 FRDEAV. The germline V and J ends were trimmed by 5 bases and 0 bases, with 13 bases remaining between them. The CDR3 loop spans 15 amino acids.

As regards this clone: Germline and genes here are mouse. The sequence runs out 4 residues before the end of the CDR3; the remainder is reconstructed from the germline J gene. This rearrangement joins TRBV29 to TRBJ2-1; TRBD1 aligns across 9 bases. V lost 5 bases, J lost 1 base, and 0 bases stayed unmatched. This CDR3 has 14 residues. Germline V gene lookup returns CDR1 MSHET and CDR2 SYDVDS. The CDR3 DNA, read in part, is TGTGCTAGCAGTGGACAGGGGAACTATGCT. It is translated as CASSGQGNYA. The whole CDR3 sequence is CASSGQGNYAEQFF.

This clone came up a few times. The gene names given are mouse names. The CDR3 end lies 4 residues beyond the end of the read and is filled in from the germline J gene. This chain connects TRBV17 to TRBJ2-5, with 9 bases aligning to TRBD1. With 5 bases clipped from V and 1 base from J, the junction kept 7 bases outside the gene matches. In germline, CDR1 is MNHDT, CDR2 YYDKIL. The CDR3 is 16 residues long. CDR3 DNA, as far as it was read: TGTGCTAGCAGTCCGGGACAGGGAAGGGACCAAGAC. Its protein is CASSPGQGRDQD. The whole CDR3 reads CASSPGQGRDQDTQYF. The full variable domain, its missing parts supplied by reference TRBV17 and TRBJ2-5, is DTTVKQNPRYKLARVGKPVNLICSQTMNHDTMYWYQKKPNQAPKLLLFYYDKILNREADTFEKFQSSRPNNSFCSLYIGSAGLEYSAMYLCASSPGQGRDQDTQYFGPGTRLLVL.

In its sample, this clone was seen many times. Genes and germline are mouse. The read terminates 4 residues ahead of where the CDR3 ends, so the germline J gene completes it. The V and J genes are TRBV1 and TRBJ2-1; tentatively, D is TRBD1 (6 bases). The CDR3 totals 15 residues. Trimming shortened V by 3 bases and J by 2 bases, and 11 bases separated the two germline ends. Germline V gene lookup returns CDR1 NSQYPW and CDR2 LRSPGD (reference sequence). CDR3 region: CTCSAEDSYYAEQFF. The CDR3 bases that were read are TGCACCTGCAGTGCCGAGGACAGCTACTATGCT.

Turning to this clone: Mouse germline and gene names are used. Coverage ceases 4 residues before the CDR3 finishes, and the germline J gene fills in the end. The chain combines TRBV13-3 with TRBJ2-3; 9 nucleotides line up with TRBD2. This CDR3 region has 16 residues. The trim removed 4 bases at V and 1 base at J, leaving 7 bases unmatched. Germline CDR1 reads NNHDY; CDR2 reads SYVADS. The CDR3 spells CASSSWGGRRAETLYF. The CDR3 bases that were read are TGTGCCAGCAGTTCCTGGGGGGGGAGGCGTGCAGAA.